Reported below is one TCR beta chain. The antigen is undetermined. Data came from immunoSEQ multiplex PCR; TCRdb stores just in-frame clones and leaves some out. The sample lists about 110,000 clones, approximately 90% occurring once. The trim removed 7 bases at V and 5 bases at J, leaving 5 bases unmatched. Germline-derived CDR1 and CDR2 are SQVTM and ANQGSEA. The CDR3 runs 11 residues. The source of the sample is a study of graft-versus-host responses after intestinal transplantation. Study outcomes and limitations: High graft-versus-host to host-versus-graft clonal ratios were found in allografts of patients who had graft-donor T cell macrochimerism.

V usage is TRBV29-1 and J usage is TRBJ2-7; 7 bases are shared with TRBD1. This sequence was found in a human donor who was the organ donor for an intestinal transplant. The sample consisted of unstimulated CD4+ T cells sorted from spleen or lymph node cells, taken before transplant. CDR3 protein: CSGRQGHEQYF. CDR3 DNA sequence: TGCAGCGGGCGACAGGGCCACGAGCAGTACTTC.